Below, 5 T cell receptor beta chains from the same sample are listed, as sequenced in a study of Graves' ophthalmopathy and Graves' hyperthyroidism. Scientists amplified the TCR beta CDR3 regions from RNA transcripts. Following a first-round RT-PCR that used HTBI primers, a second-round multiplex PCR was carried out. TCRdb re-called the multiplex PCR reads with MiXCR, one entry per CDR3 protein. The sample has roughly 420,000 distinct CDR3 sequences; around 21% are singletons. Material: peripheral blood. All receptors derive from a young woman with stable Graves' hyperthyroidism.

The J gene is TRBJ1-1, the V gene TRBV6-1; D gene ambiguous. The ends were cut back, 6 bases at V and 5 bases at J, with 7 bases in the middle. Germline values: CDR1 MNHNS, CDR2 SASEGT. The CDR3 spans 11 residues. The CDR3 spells CASRFFTEAFF. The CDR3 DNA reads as TGTGCCAGCAGGTTTTTTACTGAAGCTTTCTTT.

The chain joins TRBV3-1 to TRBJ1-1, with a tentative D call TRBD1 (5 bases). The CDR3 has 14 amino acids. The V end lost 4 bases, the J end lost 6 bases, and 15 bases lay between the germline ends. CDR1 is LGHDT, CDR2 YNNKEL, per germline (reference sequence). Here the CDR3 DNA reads TGTGCCAGCAGCCCTCTACTACGGGGGGCTGAAGCTTTCTTT. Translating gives CASSPLLRGAEAFF.

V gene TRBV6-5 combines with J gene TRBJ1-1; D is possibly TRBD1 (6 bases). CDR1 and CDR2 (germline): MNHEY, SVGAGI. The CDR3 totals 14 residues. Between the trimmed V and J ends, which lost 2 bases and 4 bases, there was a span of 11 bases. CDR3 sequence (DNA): TGTGCCAGCAGTTACGGGACAAGCCGCACTGAAGCTTTCTTT. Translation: CASSYGTSRTEAFF.

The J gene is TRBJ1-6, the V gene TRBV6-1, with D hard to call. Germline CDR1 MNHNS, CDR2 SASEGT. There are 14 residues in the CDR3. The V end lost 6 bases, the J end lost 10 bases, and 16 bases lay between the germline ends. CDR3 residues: CASREHGLRSPLHF. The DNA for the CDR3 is TGTGCCAGCAGGGAACATGGTCTGCGATCACCCCTCCACTTT.

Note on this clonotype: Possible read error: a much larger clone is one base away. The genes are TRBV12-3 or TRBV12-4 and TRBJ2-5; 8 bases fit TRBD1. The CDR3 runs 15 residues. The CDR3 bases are TGTTCCAGCAGTCTCGGGACAGGCGTCCAAGAGACCCAGTACTTC. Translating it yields CSSSLGTGVQETQYF.